This TCR beta chain was sequenced for a study of blood T cells in healthy people across ages. On the study more broadly: Template switching caught about one barcoded beta molecule for each two T cells.

Next came a second PCR, run for about 6 to 12 cycles, which used a sample-barcoded 5' primer along with a J-beta primer mix. Researchers report that each sample yielded at least 2.5 million CDR3-containing paired-end reads. MiXCR was run by TCRdb on the 5' RACE reads, yielding one entry per CDR3 protein. The table includes hundreds of thousands of distinct CDR3 sequences, under 40% detected once. This clonotype appeared many times. Isolating PBMCs gave at least 6.5 million of these cells per sample. The origin of this receptor is a man younger than 30 in good health. Material: blood.

In DNA form, the CDR3 reads TGTGCCAGCAGTTCACCCCGTAGGGATACGCAGTATTTT. It encodes CASSSPRRDTQYF. This sequence joins TRBV6-5 and TRBJ2-3; D is uncertain. Germline values: CDR1 MNHEY, CDR2 SVGAGI. The V end lost 4 bases, the J end lost 6 bases, and 11 bases lay between the germline ends. The CDR3 loop spans 13 amino acids.